The 28 T cell receptor beta chains below come from one sample, sequenced in a study of T cells in Graves' hyperthyroidism and ophthalmopathy (dated by TCRdb to the late 2010s). The library came from multiplex PCR. The sequencing machine was an Illumina HiSeq 2000. Amplification of TCR beta CDR3 regions was carried out from RNA transcripts. For the first round of RT-PCR on the TCR CDR3, the HTBI primer set was used together with the Qiagen OneStep RT-PCR kit. The raw public reads went through TCRdb reprocessing: fastp at Q25, MiXCR clone calling, in-frame beta chains kept. Rows with one shared CDR3 protein collapse into an entry with the most common genes and DNA. The sample contains about 600,000 distinct CDR3 sequences, about a sixth of them found a single time. The ten largest account for roughly 3.5% of the sample. Source material: blood. Source of these receptors: a woman in her thirties or forties with Graves' ophthalmopathy.

The chain employs TRBV6-2 or TRBV6-3 and TRBJ2-3; D gene uncertain. Trimming took off 1 base at V and 3 bases at J, with 5 bases between the two ends. The CDR3 extends over 13 amino acids. CDR1 and CDR2 from the germline V gene are MNHEY and SVGEGT. This CDR3 is CASSYLRTDTQYF. CDR3 DNA: TGTGCCAGCAGTTACTTGAGGACAGATACGCAGTATTTT.

The sample holds many counts of this clonotype. This chain links TRBV20-1 with TRBJ1-1, with D possibly matching TRBD1 (6 bases). The CDR3 has 13 residues. In germline, CDR1 is DFQATT, CDR2 SNEGSKA (reference sequence). With 6 bases removed from V and 4 bases from J, the gap between germline ends came to 15 bases. CDR3 loop: CSASDSRGTEAFF. The CDR3 DNA follows: TGCAGTGCCTCGGACAGTAGAGGCACTGAAGCTTTCTTT.

This clonotype was counted only a few times. The rearrangement links TRBV12-3 or TRBV12-4 to TRBJ1-1; a possible D gene is TRBD1 (5 bases). The CDR3 has 16 residues. Trimming removed 2 bases at V and 0 bases at J, with 13 bases between. The CDR3 reads CASSLTGTIMNTEAFF. Written as DNA, the CDR3 is TGTGCCAGCAGTTTAACCGGGACGATAATGAACACTGAAGCTTTCTTT.

The sample holds one count of this clonotype. Mismatch with germline at one junction end may stem from a read error. The chain links TRBV5-1 to TRBJ2-7; D not resolved. Germline V gives CDR1 SGHRS, CDR2 YFSETQ. The CDR3 is made up of 14 amino acids. DNA for the CDR3: TGCGCCAGCAGCTTGTCACCGCCAACCTACGATCAGTACTTC. Translation gives CASSLSPPTYDQYF.

J is TRBJ1-4 and V is TRBV15; 7 bases agree with TRBD1. CDR3 length equals 16 residues. V trimming: 5 bases; J trimming: 4 bases; junction bases outside the gene matches: 10. The germline CDR1 and CDR2 sequences are LNHNV and YYDKDF (reference sequence). The CDR3 DNA is TGTGCCACCAGCGGTAGACAGGGAGTAGGTAATGAAAAACTGTTTTTT. Translation gives CATSGRQGVGNEKLFF. The full variable domain, in which reference TRBV15 and TRBJ1-4 provide the parts outside the CDR3, is DAMVIQNPRYQVTQFGKPVTLSCSQTLNHNVMYWYQQKSSQAPKLLFHYYDKDFNNEADTPDNFQSRRPNTSFCFLDIRSPGLGDTAMYLCATSGRQGVGNEKLFFGSGTQLSVL.

This clonotype was recorded many times. The genes are TRBV30 and TRBJ2-2; TRBD1 is a possible D gene (6 bases). Trimming took off 2 bases at V and 5 bases at J, with 12 bases between the two ends. The germline V gene encodes CDR1 GTSNPN and CDR2 SVGIG (reference sequence). The CDR3 runs to 14 residues. The DNA for the CDR3 is TGTGCCTGGAGTTGGACAGTTGAAACCGGGGAGCTGTTTTTT. Its protein product is CAWSWTVETGELFF.

This clonotype was counted between two and nine times. The chain uses TRBV18 and TRBJ1-4; TRBD1 aligns across 7 bases. In germline, CDR1 is KGHSH, CDR2 LQKENI. V lost 5 bases and J lost 2; bases outside the gene matches: 2. The CDR3 consists of 14 residues. CDR3 sequence reads: CASSEQGTNEKLFF. The DNA of the CDR3 is TGTGCCAGCTCAGAACAGGGGACTAATGAAAAACTGTTTTTT.

This chain uses TRBV20-1 with TRBJ2-7; D remains ambiguous. The CDR3 length is 16 residues. V was trimmed by 1 base and J by 0 bases, leaving 16 bases between them. CDR1 and CDR2 from the germline V gene are DFQATT and SNEGSKA (reference sequence). The DNA for the CDR3 is TGCAGTGCTAGAGTGGTTGGTTCGGGCAGCTCCTACGAGCAGTACTTC. It translates to CSARVVGSGSSYEQYF.

This clonotype was detected a few times. This chain uses TRBV27 with TRBJ2-1; D is perhaps TRBD2 (5 bases). The CDR3 contains 13 residues. The germline V gene has CDR1 MNHEY and CDR2 SMNVEV (reference sequence). The V end was cut by 8 bases, the J end by 14 bases, with 22 bases between. The CDR3 DNA follows: TGTGCCAGCCAGAGTCTAACTAGGCAGAAGGAGTTCTTC. Its protein is CASQSLTRQKEFF.

The chain has TRBV6-1 and TRBJ2-5; 7 nucleotides line up with TRBD2. Germline V lookup: CDR1 MNHNS, CDR2 SASEGT. V lost 8 bases to trimming and J lost 3 bases; unmatched junction nucleotides: 3. The CDR3 has 12 amino acids. CDR3 in DNA: TGTGCCAGCGGGAGGGCCGAAGAGACCCAGTACTTC. Translating gives CASGRAEETQYF.

The table lists this clonotype with a few counts. The gene calls are TRBV6-1 and TRBJ2-7; perhaps TRBD1 as D (6 bases). V gave up 7 bases and J gave up 7 bases, with 17 bases separating them. CDR1 MNHNS and CDR2 SASEGT come from the germline V gene. CDR3 size: 13 residues. CDR3 nucleotides: TGTGCCAGCATGATACAGGGAGTCGGAGAGCAGTACTTC. It translates to CASMIQGVGEQYF.

This clonotype showed up many times. The chain uses TRBV12-3 or TRBV12-4 and TRBJ2-5; TRBD2 matches 11 bases. The CDR3 is 20 residues long. V shed 6 bases and J 4 bases; nucleotides not matched to a gene: 22. CDR3 loop: CASSPTRGGAGLAEGETQYF. CDR3 sequence (DNA): TGTGCCAGCAGCCCTACGCGAGGGGGAGCGGGACTAGCGGAAGGAGAGACCCAGTACTTC.

At least ten counts were recorded for this clonotype. This rearrangement joins TRBV20-1 to TRBJ2-1; 10 bases are shared with TRBD2. This CDR3 is 14 amino acids long. Germline CDR1 DFQATT, CDR2 SNEGSKA (reference sequence). V lost 7 bases and J lost 0; bases outside the gene matches: 3. The CDR3 DNA reads as TGCAGTGTGGCTAGCGGGAGCTCCTACAATGAGCAGTTCTTC. Residues: CSVASGSSYNEQFF.

This clonotype appeared many times. The chain links TRBV27 to TRBJ2-3; 7 bases are shared with TRBD2. Trimming took 5 bases from V and 0 from J; bases not matched to a gene: 8. The CDR3 loop spans 16 amino acids. The germline gives CDR1 MNHEY, CDR2 SMNVEV (reference sequence). The CDR3 is CASSLAAGPSTDTQYF. CDR3 sequence (DNA): TGTGCCAGCAGTCTGGCAGCGGGGCCTAGCACAGATACGCAGTATTTT.

The table lists this clonotype with many counts. The chain uses TRBV11-2 and TRBJ2-7, with 12 bases matching TRBD2. CDR1 and CDR2 from the germline V gene are SGHAT and FQNNGV. This CDR3 region has 15 residues. V dropped 5 bases and J dropped 3; count of bases not matched to a gene: 5. Written as DNA, the CDR3 is TGTGCCAGCAGCCTAGGACTAGCGGGAAACTACGAGCAGTACTTC. It encodes CASSLGLAGNYEQYF.

The chain carries TRBV6-2 or TRBV6-3 and TRBJ1-1; 7 nucleotides agree with TRBD1. CDR1 and CDR2 (germline): MNHEY, SVGEGT. The V and J ends lost 7 bases and 0 bases, in that order; junction bases with no gene match: 5. The CDR3 length is 14 residues. CDR3 amino acids: CASTFGTVNTEAFF. CDR3 nucleotide sequence: TGTGCCAGCACTTTCGGGACAGTGAACACTGAAGCTTTCTTT.

This clonotype was counted at least ten times. The CDR3 bases are TGTGCCAGCAGTCACGGGACAGGGTCCACCGGGGAGCTGTTTTTT. Protein: CASSHGTGSTGELFF. The genes are TRBV12-3 or TRBV12-4 and TRBJ2-2, with 9 bases identical to TRBD1. After removal of 5 bases from V and 4 bases from J, the junction contained 5 bases not matched to a gene. The CDR3 spans 15 residues.

This clonotype has a count of ten or more. The chain employs TRBV10-3 and TRBJ2-1; 9 nucleotides agree with TRBD1. After removal of 4 bases from V and 6 bases from J, the junction contained 4 bases not matched to a gene. The germline V gene has CDR1 ENHRY and CDR2 SYGVKD. This CDR3 region has 14 residues. The CDR3 bases are TGTGCCATCAGTGGAGACAGGGGGGCCAATGAGCAGTTCTTC. Its protein is CAISGDRGANEQFF.

In this sample, this clonotype turned up many times. The V gene is TRBV20-1, the J gene TRBJ1-5, with TRBD1 matching 9 bases. Trimming at V came to 5 bases and at J to 6 bases, leaving 5 bases not matched to a gene. This CDR3 comprises 13 residues. Germline-derived CDR1 and CDR2 are DFQATT and SNEGSKA (reference sequence). The CDR3, as DNA: TGCAGTGCTCGGACAGGGGAGGCTCAGCCCCAGCATTTT. Encoded protein: CSARTGEAQPQHF.

V and J are TRBV11-2 and TRBJ2-2; TRBD2 aligns across 8 bases. This CDR3 contains 18 residues. V lost 0 bases to trimming and J lost 3 bases; unmatched junction nucleotides: 9. Germline values: CDR1 SGHAT, CDR2 FQNNGV. The DNA of the CDR3 is TGTGCCAGCAGCTTAGAAGCGACGGGAGGGAGCGACACCGGGGAGCTGTTTTTT. This encodes CASSLEATGGSDTGELFF.

The V gene is TRBV3-1, the J gene TRBJ2-1, with 7 positions matching TRBD1. V shed 3 bases, J shed 5 bases, and the junction held 7 bases outside the gene matches. Per the germline V gene, CDR1 is LGHDT and CDR2 is YNNKEL (reference sequence). The CDR3 is 15 residues long. The CDR3 region is CASSHNRGRDNEQFF. The CDR3 DNA sequence: TGTGCCAGCAGCCATAACAGGGGTCGGGACAATGAGCAGTTCTTC.

This clonotype was recorded once. The chain combines TRBV10-2 with TRBJ2-7; D perhaps matches TRBD2 (5 bases). CDR1 and CDR2 (germline): WSHSY, SAAADI. The V end lost 4 bases, the J end lost 2 bases, and 18 bases lay between the germline ends. This CDR3 has 16 residues. DNA for the CDR3: TGCGCCAGCAGTGTTGGAGGACTCACCAACCCCTACGAGCAGTACTTC. It specifies CASSVGGLTNPYEQYF.

The table lists this clonotype with a few counts. The rearrangement joins TRBV7-2 to TRBJ2-5; D ambiguous. The CDR3 spans 15 residues. The V end lost 2 bases, the J end lost 1 base, and 11 bases lay between the germline ends. Germline V gene data show CDR1 as SGHTA and CDR2 as FQGNSA. As DNA, the CDR3 is TGTGCCAGCAGCTTAAAGGTCCATCCCCAAGAGACCCAGTACTTC. Translating gives CASSLKVHPQETQYF.

The V and J genes are TRBV5-1 and TRBJ2-1; tentatively, D is TRBD1 (6 bases). CDR1 and CDR2 from the germline V gene are SGHRS and YFSETQ. V shed 5 bases and J shed 1 base, with 16 bases lying between them. This CDR3 is built from 16 residues. CDR3 sequence (DNA): TGCGCCAGCAGTTTACAGGGAGCGCTATCCTACAATGAGCAGTTCTTC. Its protein product is CASSLQGALSYNEQFF.

The chain is built from TRBV20-1 and TRBJ2-7, with TRBD2 identical over 7 bases. This CDR3 region has 15 residues. With 0 bases clipped from V and 4 bases from J, the junction kept 9 bases outside the gene matches. Germline assignment: CDR1 DFQATT and CDR2 SNEGSKA (reference sequence). The CDR3 DNA is TGCAGTGCTAGAGATATGGCGGGAGTTCCTTACGAGCAGTACTTC. Its translation: CSARDMAGVPYEQYF.

This clonotype occurred many times. V usage is TRBV30 and J usage is TRBJ2-3; perhaps TRBD2 as D (6 bases). There are 13 residues in the CDR3. Trimming removed 0 bases at V and 6 bases at J, with 10 bases between. Germline lookup yields CDR1 GTSNPN and CDR2 SVGIG (reference sequence). CDR3 sequence: CAWSVRRGDTQYF. The CDR3 bases are TGTGCCTGGAGTGTAAGGCGGGGTGATACGCAGTATTTT.

This clonotype was recorded at least ten times. CDR3 residues: CSARRTGVLYEQYF. The CDR3 nucleotides are TGCAGTGCTAGAAGGACAGGGGTACTCTACGAGCAGTACTTC. The chain has TRBV20-1 and TRBJ2-7, with TRBD1 identical over 9 bases. This CDR3 is built from 14 residues. Germline values: CDR1 DFQATT, CDR2 SNEGSKA (reference sequence). Trimming removed 2 bases from V and 3 bases from J; junction bases left unmatched: 5.

This chain joins TRBV2 and TRBJ1-2, with D unclear. V was pared by 6 bases and J by 8 bases, with 13 bases between. CDR1 is SNHLY and CDR2 is FYNNEI in the germline V gene. This CDR3 is 12 amino acids long. The CDR3 DNA follows: TGTGCCAGCAGGGGAGAGCAGGAGGGCTACACCTTC. It yields the protein CASRGEQEGYTF. The full variable domain, with the rest looked up from reference TRBV2 and TRBJ1-2, is EPEVTQTPSHQVTQMGQEVILRCVPISNHLYFYWYRQILGQKVEFLVSFYNNEISEKSEIFDDQFSVERPDGSNFTLKIRSTKLEDSAMYFCASRGEQEGYTFGSGTRLTVV.